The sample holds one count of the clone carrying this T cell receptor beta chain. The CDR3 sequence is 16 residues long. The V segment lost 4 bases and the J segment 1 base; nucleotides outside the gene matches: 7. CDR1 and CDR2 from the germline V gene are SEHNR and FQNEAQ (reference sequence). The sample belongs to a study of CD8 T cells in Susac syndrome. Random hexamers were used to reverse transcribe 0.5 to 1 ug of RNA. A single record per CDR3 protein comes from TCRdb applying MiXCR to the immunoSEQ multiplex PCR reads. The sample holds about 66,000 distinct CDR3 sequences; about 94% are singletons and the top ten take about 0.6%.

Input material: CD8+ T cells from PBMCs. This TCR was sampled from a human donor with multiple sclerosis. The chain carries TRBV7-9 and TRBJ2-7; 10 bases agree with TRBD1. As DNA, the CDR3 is TGTGCCAGCAGCTCCCCTGGACAGGGGGATTCCTACGAGCAGTACTTC. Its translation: CASSSPGQGDSYEQYF.